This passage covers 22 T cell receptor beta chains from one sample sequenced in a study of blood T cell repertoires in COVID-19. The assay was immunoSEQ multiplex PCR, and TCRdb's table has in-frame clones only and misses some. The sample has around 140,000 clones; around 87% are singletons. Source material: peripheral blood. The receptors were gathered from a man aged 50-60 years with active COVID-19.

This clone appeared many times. CDR3 residues: CASSLSSGGSTDTQYF. Written as DNA, the CDR3 is TGTGCCAGCAGCTTGTCAAGCGGGGGAAGCACAGATACGCAGTATTTT. The chain links TRBV5-4 to TRBJ2-3; 8 bases match TRBD2. The CDR3 is made up of 16 amino acids. Germline CDR1 SGHNT, CDR2 YYREEE (reference sequence). V lost 1 base, J lost 0 bases, and 4 bases stayed unmatched.

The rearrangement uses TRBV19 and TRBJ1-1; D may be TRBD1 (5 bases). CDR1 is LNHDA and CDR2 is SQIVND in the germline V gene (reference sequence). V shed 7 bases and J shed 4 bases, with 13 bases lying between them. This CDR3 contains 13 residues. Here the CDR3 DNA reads TGTGCCAGTACCCAATGGGGGGTCACTGAAGCTTTCTTT. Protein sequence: CASTQWGVTEAFF.

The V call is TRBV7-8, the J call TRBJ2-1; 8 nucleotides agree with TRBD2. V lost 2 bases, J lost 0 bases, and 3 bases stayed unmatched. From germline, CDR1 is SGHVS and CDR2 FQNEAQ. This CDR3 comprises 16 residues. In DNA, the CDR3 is TGTGCCAGCAGCTTATACAGCGGGGGCTCCTACAATGAGCAGTTCTTC. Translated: CASSLYSGGSYNEQFF.

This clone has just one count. The CDR3 reads CASSDSSPTDTQYF. In nucleotides, the CDR3 is TGTGCCAGCAGTGACTCGAGTCCGACTGATACGCAGTATTTT. The chain joins TRBV6-4 to TRBJ2-3; D unclear. The CDR3 loop spans 14 amino acids. The V end was cut by 0 bases, the J end by 6 bases, with 10 bases between. Germline V gene data show CDR1 as MRHNA and CDR2 as SNTAGT.

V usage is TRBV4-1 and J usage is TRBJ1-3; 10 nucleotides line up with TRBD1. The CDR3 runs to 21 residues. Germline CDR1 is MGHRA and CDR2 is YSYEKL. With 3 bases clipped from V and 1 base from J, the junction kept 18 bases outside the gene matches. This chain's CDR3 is CASSHNTGGQGMLGSGNTIYF. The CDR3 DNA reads TGCGCCAGCAGCCACAACACAGGGGGACAGGGGATGCTGGGATCTGGAAACACCATATATTTT.

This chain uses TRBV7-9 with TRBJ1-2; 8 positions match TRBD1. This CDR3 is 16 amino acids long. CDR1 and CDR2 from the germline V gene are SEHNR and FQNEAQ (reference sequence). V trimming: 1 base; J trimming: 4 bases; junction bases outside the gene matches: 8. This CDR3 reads CASSLDKTGALYGYTF. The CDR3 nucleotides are TGTGCCAGCAGCTTAGATAAGACAGGGGCCCTCTATGGCTACACCTTC.

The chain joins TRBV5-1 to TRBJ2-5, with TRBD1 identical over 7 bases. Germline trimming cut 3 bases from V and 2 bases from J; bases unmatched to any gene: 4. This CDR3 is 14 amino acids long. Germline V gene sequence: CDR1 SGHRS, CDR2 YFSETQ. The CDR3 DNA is TGCGCCAGCAGCTCAGGACAGGTACAAGAGACCCAGTACTTC. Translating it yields CASSSGQVQETQYF.

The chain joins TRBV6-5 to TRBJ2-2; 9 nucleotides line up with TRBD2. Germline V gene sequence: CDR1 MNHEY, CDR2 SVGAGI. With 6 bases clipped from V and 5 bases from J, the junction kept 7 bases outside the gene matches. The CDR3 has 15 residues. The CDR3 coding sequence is TGTGCCAGCAGCCGCGGGGGGGCCTGGACCGGGGAGCTGTTTTTT. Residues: CASSRGGAWTGELFF.

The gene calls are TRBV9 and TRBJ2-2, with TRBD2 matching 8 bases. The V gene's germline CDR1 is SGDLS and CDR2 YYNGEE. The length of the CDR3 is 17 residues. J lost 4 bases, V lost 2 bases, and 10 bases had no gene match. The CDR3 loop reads CASSVAEGLVGTGELFF. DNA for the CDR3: TGTGCCAGCAGCGTTGCGGAGGGACTAGTGGGCACCGGGGAGCTGTTTTTT. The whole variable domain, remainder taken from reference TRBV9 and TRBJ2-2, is DSGVTQTPKHLITATGQRVTLRCSPRSGDLSVYWYQQSLDQGLQFLIQYYNGEERAKGNILERFSAQQFPDLHSELNLSSLELGDSALYFCASSVAEGLVGTGELFFGEGSRLTVL.

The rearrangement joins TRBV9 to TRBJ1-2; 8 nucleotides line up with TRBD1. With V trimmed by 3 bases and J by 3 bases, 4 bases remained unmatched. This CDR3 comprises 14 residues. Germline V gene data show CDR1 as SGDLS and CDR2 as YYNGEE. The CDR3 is CASSGQGTYYGYTF. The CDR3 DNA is TGTGCCAGCAGCGGACAGGGGACCTACTATGGCTACACCTTC.

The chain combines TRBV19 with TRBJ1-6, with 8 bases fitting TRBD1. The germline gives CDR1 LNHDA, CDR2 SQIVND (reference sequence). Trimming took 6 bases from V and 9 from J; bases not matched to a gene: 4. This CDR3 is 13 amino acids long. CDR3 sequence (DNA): TGTGCCAGTAGCTCCACAGGGGGTTCACCCCTCCACTTT. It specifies CASSSTGGSPLHF.

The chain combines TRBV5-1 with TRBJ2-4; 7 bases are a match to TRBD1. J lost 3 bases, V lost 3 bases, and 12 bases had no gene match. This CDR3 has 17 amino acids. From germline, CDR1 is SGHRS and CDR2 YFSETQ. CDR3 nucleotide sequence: TGCGCCAGCAGCTCGCCAAGGGGGCAATTAGGCAAAAACATTCAGTACTTC. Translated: CASSSPRGQLGKNIQYF.

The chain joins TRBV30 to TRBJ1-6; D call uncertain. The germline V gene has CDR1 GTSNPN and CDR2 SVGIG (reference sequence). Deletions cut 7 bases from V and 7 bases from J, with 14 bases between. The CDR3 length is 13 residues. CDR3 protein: CALRWEVNSPLHF. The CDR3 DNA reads TGTGCCTTACGCTGGGAGGTGAATTCACCCCTCCACTTT.

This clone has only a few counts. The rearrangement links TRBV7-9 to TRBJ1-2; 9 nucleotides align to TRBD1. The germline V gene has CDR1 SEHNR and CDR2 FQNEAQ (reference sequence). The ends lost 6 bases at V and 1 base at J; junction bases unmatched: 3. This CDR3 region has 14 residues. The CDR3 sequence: CASRGTGSNYGYTF. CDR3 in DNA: TGTGCCAGCAGAGGGACAGGGAGTAACTATGGCTACACCTTC. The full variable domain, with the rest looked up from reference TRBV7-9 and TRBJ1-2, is DTGVSQNPRHKITKRGQNVTFRCDPISEHNRLYWYRQTLGQGPEFLTYFQNEAQLEKSRLLSDRFSAERPKGSFSTLEIQRTEQGDSAMYLCASRGTGSNYGYTFGSGTRLTVV.

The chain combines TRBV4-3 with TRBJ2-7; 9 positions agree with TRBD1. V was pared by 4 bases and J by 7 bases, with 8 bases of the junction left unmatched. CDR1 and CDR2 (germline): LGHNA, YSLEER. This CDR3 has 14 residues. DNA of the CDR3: TGCGCCAGCAGCCGCGGACAGGGGCTCGGGGAGCAGTACTTC. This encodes CASSRGQGLGEQYF.

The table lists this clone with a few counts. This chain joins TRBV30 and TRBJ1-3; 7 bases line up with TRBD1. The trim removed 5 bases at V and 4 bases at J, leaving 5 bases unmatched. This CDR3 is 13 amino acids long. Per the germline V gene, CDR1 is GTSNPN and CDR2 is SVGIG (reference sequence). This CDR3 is CAWSGDSGNTIYF. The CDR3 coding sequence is TGTGCCTGGTCCGGGGACAGCGGAAACACCATATATTTT.

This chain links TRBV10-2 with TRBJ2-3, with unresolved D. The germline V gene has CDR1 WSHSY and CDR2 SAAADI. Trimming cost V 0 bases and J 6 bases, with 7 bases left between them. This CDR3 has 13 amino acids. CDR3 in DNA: TGCGCCAGCAGTGAGTCGATCAGGGATACGCAGTATTTT. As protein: CASSESIRDTQYF.

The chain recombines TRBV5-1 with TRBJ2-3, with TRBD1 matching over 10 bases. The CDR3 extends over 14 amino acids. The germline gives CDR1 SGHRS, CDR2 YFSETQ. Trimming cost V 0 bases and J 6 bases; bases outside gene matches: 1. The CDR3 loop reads CASSLGQGADTQYF. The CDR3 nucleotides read TGCGCCAGCAGCTTGGGACAGGGGGCGGATACGCAGTATTTT.

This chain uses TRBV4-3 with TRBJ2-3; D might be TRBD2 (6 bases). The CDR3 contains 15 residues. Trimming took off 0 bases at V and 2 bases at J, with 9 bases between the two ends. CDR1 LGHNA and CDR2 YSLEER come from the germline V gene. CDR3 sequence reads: CASSQEGTLTDTQYF. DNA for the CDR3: TGCGCCAGCAGCCAAGAAGGGACTCTCACAGATACGCAGTATTTT.

CDR3 nucleotide sequence: TGCGCCAGCAGCGGAGCGTACCAAGAGACCCAGTACTTC. This encodes CASSGAYQETQYF. The chain combines TRBV4-3 with TRBJ2-5; D unclear. V was pared by 5 bases and J by 0 bases, with 7 bases between. This CDR3 region has 13 residues. Germline V CDR1 and CDR2: LGHNA, YSLEER.

The CDR3 sequence is CASSPDRTTDTQYF. In DNA, the CDR3 is TGCGCCAGCAGCCCGGACAGGACTACAGATACGCAGTATTTT. This chain links TRBV5-1 with TRBJ2-3; TRBD1 aligns across 7 bases. Trimming removed 4 bases from V and 3 bases from J; junction bases left unmatched: 5. CDR3 length: 14 residues. Germline V gene lookup returns CDR1 SGHRS and CDR2 YFSETQ.

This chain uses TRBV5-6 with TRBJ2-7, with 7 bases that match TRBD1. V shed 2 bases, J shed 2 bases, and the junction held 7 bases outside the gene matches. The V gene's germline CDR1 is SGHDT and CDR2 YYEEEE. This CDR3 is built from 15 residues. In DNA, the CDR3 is TGTGCCAGCAGCTTCCTCGGGACAGCCCCCTACGAGCAGTACTTC. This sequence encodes CASSFLGTAPYEQYF.